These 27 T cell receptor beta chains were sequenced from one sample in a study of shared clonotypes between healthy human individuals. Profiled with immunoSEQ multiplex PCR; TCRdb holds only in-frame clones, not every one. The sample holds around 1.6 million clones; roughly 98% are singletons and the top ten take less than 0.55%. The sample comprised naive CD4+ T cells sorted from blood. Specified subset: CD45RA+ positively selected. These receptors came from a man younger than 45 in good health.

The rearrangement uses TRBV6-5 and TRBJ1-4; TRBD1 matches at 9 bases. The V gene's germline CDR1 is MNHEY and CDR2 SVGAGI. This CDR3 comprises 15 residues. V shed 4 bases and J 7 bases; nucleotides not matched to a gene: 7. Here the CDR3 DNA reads TGTGCCAGCAGTTCCCCCGGGACAGGGAGTGAAAAACTGTTTTTT. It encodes CASSSPGTGSEKLFF.

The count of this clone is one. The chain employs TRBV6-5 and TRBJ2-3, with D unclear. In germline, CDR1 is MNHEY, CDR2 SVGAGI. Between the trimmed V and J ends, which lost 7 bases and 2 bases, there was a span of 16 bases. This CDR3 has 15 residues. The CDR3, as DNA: TGTGCCAGCAATCCCGCCGGCCAACCCACAGATACGCAGTATTTT. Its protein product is CASNPAGQPTDTQYF.

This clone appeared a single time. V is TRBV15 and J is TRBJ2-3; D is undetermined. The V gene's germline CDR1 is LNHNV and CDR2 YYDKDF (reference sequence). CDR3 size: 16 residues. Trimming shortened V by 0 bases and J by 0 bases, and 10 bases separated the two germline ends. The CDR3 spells CATSRDLPPSTDTQYF. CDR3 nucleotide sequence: TGTGCCACCAGCAGAGACCTACCTCCTAGCACAGATACGCAGTATTTT.

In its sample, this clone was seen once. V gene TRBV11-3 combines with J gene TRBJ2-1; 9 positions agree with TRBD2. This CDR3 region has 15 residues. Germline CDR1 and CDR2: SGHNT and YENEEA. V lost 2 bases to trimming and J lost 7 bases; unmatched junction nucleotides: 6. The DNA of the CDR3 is TGTGCCAGCAGCTTAAGGCCTAGCGGGGAGAATGAGCAGTTCTTC. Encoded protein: CASSLRPSGENEQFF.

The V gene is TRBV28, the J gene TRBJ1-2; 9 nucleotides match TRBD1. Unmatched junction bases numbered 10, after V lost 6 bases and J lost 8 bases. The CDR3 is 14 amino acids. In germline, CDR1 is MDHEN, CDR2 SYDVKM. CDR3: CASSPPRTGAGYTF. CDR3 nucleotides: TGTGCCAGCAGCCCTCCCCGGACAGGGGCGGGCTACACCTTC.

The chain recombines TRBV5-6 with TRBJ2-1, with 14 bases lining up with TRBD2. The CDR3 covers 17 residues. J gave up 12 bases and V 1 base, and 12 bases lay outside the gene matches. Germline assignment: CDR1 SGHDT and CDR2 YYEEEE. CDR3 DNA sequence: TGTGCCAGCAGCTTGTTGACTAGCGGGAGGGCCGTTGGTACGCAGTTCTTC. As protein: CASSLLTSGRAVGTQFF.

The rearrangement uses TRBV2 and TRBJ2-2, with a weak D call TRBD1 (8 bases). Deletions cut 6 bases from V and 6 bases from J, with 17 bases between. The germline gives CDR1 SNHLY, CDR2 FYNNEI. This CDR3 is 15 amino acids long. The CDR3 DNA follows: TGTGCCAGCAGACATGACAGGGGAGGGGCCGGGGAGCTGTTTTTT. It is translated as CASRHDRGGAGELFF.

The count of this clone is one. CDR3 protein: CASSLDGLANPYNEQFF. CDR3 bases: TGCGCCAGCAGCTTGGACGGACTAGCGAACCCCTACAATGAGCAGTTCTTC. The gene calls are TRBV5-1 and TRBJ2-1; TRBD2 matches at 9 bases. J was trimmed by 2 bases and V by 0 bases; bases with no gene match: 6. CDR1 is SGHRS, CDR2 YFSETQ, per germline. The CDR3 totals 17 residues.

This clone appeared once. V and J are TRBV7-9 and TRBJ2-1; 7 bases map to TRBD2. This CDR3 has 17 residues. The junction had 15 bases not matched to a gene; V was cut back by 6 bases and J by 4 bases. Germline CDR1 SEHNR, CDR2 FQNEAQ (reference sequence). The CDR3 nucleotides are TGTGCCAGCAGACCCCGGGAAACCGGGACTAAATACAATGAGCAGTTCTTC. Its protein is CASRPRETGTKYNEQFF.

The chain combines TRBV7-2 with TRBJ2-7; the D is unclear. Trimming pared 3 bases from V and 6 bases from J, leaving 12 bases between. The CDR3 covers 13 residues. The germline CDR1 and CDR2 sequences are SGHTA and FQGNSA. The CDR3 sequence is CASSFGSRSEQYF. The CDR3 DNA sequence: TGTGCCAGCAGCTTCGGCTCCAGATCCGAGCAGTACTTC.

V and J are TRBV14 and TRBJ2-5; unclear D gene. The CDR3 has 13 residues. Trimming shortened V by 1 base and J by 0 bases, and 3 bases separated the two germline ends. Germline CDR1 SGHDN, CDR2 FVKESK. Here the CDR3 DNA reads TGTGCCAGCAGCCAAGGGTACCAAGAGACCCAGTACTTC. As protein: CASSQGYQETQYF.

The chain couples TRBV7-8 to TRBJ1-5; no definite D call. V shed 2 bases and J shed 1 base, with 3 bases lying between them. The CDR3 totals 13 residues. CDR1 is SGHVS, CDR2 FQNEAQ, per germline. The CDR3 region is CASSLRSNQPQHF. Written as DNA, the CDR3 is TGTGCCAGCAGCTTAAGAAGCAATCAGCCCCAGCATTTT.

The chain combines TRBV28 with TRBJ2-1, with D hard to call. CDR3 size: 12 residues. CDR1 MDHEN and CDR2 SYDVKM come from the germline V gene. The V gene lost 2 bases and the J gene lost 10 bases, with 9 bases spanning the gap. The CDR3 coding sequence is TGTGCCAGCAGTTTACTTTTCCTAGAGCAGTTCTTC. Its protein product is CASSLLFLEQFF.

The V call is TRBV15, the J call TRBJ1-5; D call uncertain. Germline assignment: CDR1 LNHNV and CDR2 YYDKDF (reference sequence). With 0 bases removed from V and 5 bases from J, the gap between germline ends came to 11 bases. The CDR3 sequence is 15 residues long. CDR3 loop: CATSRDGDTHQPQHF. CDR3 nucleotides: TGTGCCACCAGCAGAGACGGGGATACCCATCAGCCCCAGCATTTT. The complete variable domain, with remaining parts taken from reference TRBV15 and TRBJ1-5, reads DAMVIQNPRYQVTQFGKPVTLSCSQTLNHNVMYWYQQKSSQAPKLLFHYYDKDFNNEADTPDNFQSRRPNTSFCFLDIRSPGLGDTAMYLCATSRDGDTHQPQHFGDGTRLSIL.

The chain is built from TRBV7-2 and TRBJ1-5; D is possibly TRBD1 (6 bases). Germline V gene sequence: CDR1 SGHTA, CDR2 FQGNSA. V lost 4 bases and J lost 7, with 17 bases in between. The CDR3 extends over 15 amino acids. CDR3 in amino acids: CASSSDSAKGQPQHF. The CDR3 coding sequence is TGTGCCAGCAGCTCGGACAGTGCCAAGGGGCAGCCCCAGCATTTT.

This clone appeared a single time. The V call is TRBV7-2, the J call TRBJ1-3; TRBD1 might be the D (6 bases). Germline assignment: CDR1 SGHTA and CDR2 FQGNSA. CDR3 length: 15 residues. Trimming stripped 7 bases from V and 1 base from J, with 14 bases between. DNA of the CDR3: TGTGCCAGCACCGGCGGGGGCCAGTCTGGAAACACCATATATTTT. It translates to CASTGGGQSGNTIYF.

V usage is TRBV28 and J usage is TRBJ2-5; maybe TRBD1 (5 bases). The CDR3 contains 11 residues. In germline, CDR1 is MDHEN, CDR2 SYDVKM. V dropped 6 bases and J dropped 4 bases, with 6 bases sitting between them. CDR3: CASRDIETQYF. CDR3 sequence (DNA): TGTGCCAGCAGGGACATAGAGACCCAGTACTTC.

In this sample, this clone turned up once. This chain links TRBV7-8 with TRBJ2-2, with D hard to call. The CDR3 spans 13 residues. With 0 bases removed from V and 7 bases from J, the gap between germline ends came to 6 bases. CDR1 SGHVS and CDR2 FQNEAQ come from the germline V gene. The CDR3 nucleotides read TGTGCCAGCAGCTTAGCCTCCAACGGGGAGCTGTTTTTT. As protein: CASSLASNGELFF.

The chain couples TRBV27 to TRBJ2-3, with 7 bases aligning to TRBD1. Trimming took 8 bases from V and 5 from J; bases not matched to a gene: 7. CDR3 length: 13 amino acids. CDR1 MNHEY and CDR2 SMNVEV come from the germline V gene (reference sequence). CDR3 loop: CASLRQGGDTQYF. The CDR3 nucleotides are TGTGCCAGCCTCAGACAGGGCGGAGATACGCAGTATTTT.

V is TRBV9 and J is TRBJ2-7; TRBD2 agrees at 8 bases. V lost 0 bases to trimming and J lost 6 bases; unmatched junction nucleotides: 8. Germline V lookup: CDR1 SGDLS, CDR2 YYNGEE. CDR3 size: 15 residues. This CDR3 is CASSVGPAGEGEQYF. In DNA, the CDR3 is TGTGCCAGCAGCGTAGGTCCAGCGGGAGAGGGCGAGCAGTACTTC.

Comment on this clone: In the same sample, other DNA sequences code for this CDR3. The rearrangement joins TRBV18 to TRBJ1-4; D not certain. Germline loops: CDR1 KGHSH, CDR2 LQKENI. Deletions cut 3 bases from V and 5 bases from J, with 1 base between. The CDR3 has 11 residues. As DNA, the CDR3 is TGTGCCAGCTCACCCAATGAAAAACTGTTTTTT. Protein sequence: CASSPNEKLFF.

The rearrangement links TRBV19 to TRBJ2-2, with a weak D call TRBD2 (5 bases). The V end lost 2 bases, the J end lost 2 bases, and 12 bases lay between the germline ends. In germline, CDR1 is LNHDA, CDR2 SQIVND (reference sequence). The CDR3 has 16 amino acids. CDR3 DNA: TGTGCCAGTAGTATAACTATGCGGGTAAACACCGGGGAGCTGTTTTTT. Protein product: CASSITMRVNTGELFF.

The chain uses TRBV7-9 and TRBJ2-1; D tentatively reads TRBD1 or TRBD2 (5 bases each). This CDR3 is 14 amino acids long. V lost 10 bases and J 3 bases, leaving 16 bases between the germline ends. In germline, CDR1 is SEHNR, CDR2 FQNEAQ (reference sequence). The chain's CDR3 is CANSPPGHYNEQFF. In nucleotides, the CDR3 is TGTGCCAACTCCCCCCCGGGGCACTACAATGAGCAGTTCTTC.

The DNA for the CDR3 is TGTGCCAGCAGCTTAAGTTGGGAAAGGACAGGCCTGGAGACCCAGTACTTC. Translated, it gives CASSLSWERTGLETQYF. This rearrangement joins TRBV7-9 to TRBJ2-5; 7 nucleotides match TRBD1. The junction had 14 bases not matched to a gene; V was cut back by 2 bases and J by 5 bases. The CDR3 runs to 17 residues. Germline CDR1 and CDR2: SEHNR and FQNEAQ (reference sequence).

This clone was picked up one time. The DNA for the CDR3 is TGTGCCAGCAGCCACAGGGAAGCGGGCTCCTACGAGCAGTACTTC. Translating it yields CASSHREAGSYEQYF. This chain connects TRBV4-2 to TRBJ2-7; TRBD2 is a possible D gene (6 bases). Trimming left V 3 bases short and J 0 bases short, with 12 bases between. Germline CDR1 and CDR2: LGHNA and YNFKEQ. CDR3 length: 15 residues.

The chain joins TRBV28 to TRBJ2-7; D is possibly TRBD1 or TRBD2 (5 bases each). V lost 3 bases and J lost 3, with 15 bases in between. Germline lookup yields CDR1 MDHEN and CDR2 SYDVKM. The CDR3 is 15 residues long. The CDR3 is CASSFGRESIYEQYF. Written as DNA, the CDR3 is TGTGCCAGCAGTTTTGGCAGGGAGAGTATCTACGAGCAGTACTTC.

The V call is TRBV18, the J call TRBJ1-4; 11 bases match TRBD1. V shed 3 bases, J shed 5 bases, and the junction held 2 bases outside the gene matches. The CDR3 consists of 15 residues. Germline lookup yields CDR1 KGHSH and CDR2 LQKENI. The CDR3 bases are TGTGCCAGCTCACCGCGGACAGGGGGCAATGAAAAACTGTTTTTT. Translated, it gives CASSPRTGGNEKLFF.